Shown below are 14 T cell receptor beta chains from a single sample sequenced in a study of control samples from healthy donors and cancer patients. The data were produced by immunoSEQ multiplex PCR, yet TCRdb's version contains in-frame clones alone and is incomplete. The sample has 390,000 or so clones, 80% to 95% seen once. What was sequenced was PBMCs. These receptors all stem from a man aged 35 to 55 with head and neck cancer.

The chain combines TRBV5-1 with TRBJ2-3; possibly TRBD1 for D (6 bases). With 4 bases removed from V and 1 base from J, the gap between germline ends came to 13 bases. This CDR3 is built from 15 residues. Germline CDR1 reads SGHRS; CDR2 reads YFSETQ. This CDR3 reads CASSKAGEGTDTQYF. CDR3 bases: TGCGCCAGCAGCAAAGCAGGGGAAGGCACAGATACGCAGTATTTT.

To note about this clone: Other DNA sequences in this specimen translate into the identical CDR3. The chain couples TRBV9 to TRBJ1-4, with TRBD1 matching over 9 bases. There are 15 residues in the CDR3. Germline V gene data show CDR1 as SGDLS and CDR2 as YYNGEE. The J segment lost 8 bases and the V segment lost 3 bases, leaving 8 bases of the junction unmatched. The CDR3 nucleotides read TGTGCCAGCAGCGCCCGGACAGGGGAGGGGGAAAAACTGTTTTTT. Translating it yields CASSARTGEGEKLFF.

V and J are TRBV4-1 and TRBJ1-2, with 9 bases aligning to TRBD1. CDR1 is MGHRA, CDR2 YSYEKL, per germline. With 3 bases clipped from V and 0 bases from J, the junction kept 8 bases outside the gene matches. The CDR3 loop spans 17 amino acids. CDR3 residues: CASSHRTGDVTNYGYTF. CDR3 DNA: TGCGCCAGCAGCCACCGGACAGGGGATGTGACTAACTATGGCTACACCTTC.

The chain carries TRBV7-2 and TRBJ2-7; D is possibly TRBD1 (6 bases). Trimming took 1 base from V and 3 from J, leaving 13 bases between them. The CDR3 has 15 amino acids. Germline-derived CDR1 and CDR2 are SGHTA and FQGNSA. CDR3 sequence reads: CASSLEFGGLYEQYF. For the CDR3, the DNA is TGTGCCAGCAGCTTAGAGTTTGGGGGCCTCTACGAGCAGTACTTC.

The chain carries TRBV28 and TRBJ1-2; 8 bases map to TRBD1. Trimming removed 4 bases from V and 2 bases from J; junction bases left unmatched: 6. CDR3 length equals 15 residues. Germline V gives CDR1 MDHEN, CDR2 SYDVKM. The CDR3 sequence is CASSSPGGANYGYTF. The CDR3 DNA reads as TGTGCCAGCAGTTCCCCAGGGGGCGCGAACTATGGCTACACCTTC.

This sequence joins TRBV7-6 and TRBJ2-6, with 11 positions matching TRBD1. Germline V gene lookup returns CDR1 SGHVS and CDR2 FNYEAQ. J was trimmed by 11 bases and V by 1 base; bases with no gene match: 4. The CDR3 sequence is 15 residues long. CDR3 nucleotides: TGTGCCAGCAGCTTAGGTCCGGGACAGGGGGACGTCCTGACTTTC. It encodes CASSLGPGQGDVLTF. The full variable domain, with the rest looked up from reference TRBV7-6 and TRBJ2-6, is GAGVSQSPRYKVTKRGQDVALRCDPISGHVSLYWYRQALGQGPEFLTYFNYEAQQDKSGLPNDRFSAERPEGSISTLTIQRTEQRDSAMYRCASSLGPGQGDVLTFGAGSRLTVL.

This chain connects TRBV5-6 to TRBJ2-3, with D maybe TRBD1 (6 bases). CDR1 and CDR2 from the germline V gene are SGHDT and YYEEEE. The CDR3 is 16 residues long. The ends were cut back, 3 bases at V and 0 bases at J, with 14 bases in the middle. The chain's CDR3 is CASSSFGGRSTDTQYF. The CDR3 DNA is TGTGCCAGCAGCTCCTTTGGGGGCCGGAGCACAGATACGCAGTATTTT.

V and J are TRBV19 and TRBJ1-2; no definite D call. The CDR3 sequence is 19 residues long. V was clipped by 0 bases and J by 1 base, with 21 bases between them. Germline V gene lookup returns CDR1 LNHDA and CDR2 SQIVND (reference sequence). DNA of the CDR3: TGTGCCAGTAGTATAGATAATGTCGGCGGGCGGCAGCGTAACTATGGCTACACCTTC. Translated: CASSIDNVGGRQRNYGYTF.

The chain combines TRBV6-5 with TRBJ1-1; D possibly corresponds to TRBD1 (5 bases). The CDR3 consists of 14 residues. V lost 3 bases and J lost 3, with 11 bases in between. Germline V gene sequence: CDR1 MNHEY, CDR2 SVGAGI. The CDR3 protein is CASSYLGVHTEAFF. The CDR3 DNA is TGTGCCAGCAGTTATTTGGGGGTTCACACTGAAGCTTTCTTT.

The chain combines TRBV5-1 with TRBJ2-7, with 7 bases identical to TRBD1. Germline loops: CDR1 SGHRS, CDR2 YFSETQ. This CDR3 spans 14 amino acids. Trimming took 3 bases from V and 2 from J; bases not matched to a gene: 5. The CDR3 DNA follows: TGCGCCAGCAGCTCCGGACAGGTGGCCTACGAGCAGTACTTC. Amino acids: CASSSGQVAYEQYF. The complete variable domain, with remaining parts taken from reference TRBV5-1 and TRBJ2-7, reads KAGVTQTPRYLIKTRGQQVTLSCSPISGHRSVSWYQQTPGQGLQFLFEYFSETQRNKGNFPGRFSGRQFSNSRSEMNVSTLELGDSALYLCASSSGQVAYEQYFGPGTRLTVT.

The rearrangement joins TRBV2 to TRBJ2-5; 7 bases align to TRBD1. Germline V gene sequence: CDR1 SNHLY, CDR2 FYNNEI. Germline trimming cut 4 bases from V and 2 bases from J; bases unmatched to any gene: 1. The CDR3 runs 13 residues. The CDR3 sequence: CASSGGQQETQYF. The CDR3 DNA is TGTGCCAGCAGTGGGGGACAGCAAGAGACCCAGTACTTC.

This sequence joins TRBV6-4 and TRBJ2-1, with 7 bases identical to TRBD2. The germline V gene has CDR1 MRHNA and CDR2 SNTAGT. The junction had 11 bases not matched to a gene; V was cut back by 5 bases and J by 7 bases. This CDR3 has 15 residues. This CDR3 is CASSNDWAGVNEQFF. For the CDR3, the DNA is TGTGCCAGCAGTAACGACTGGGCGGGGGTGAATGAGCAGTTCTTC.

CDR3 in amino acids: CASSISGTLNNEQFF. The CDR3 bases are TGTGCCAGCAGCATCTCCGGAACCCTTAATAATGAGCAGTTCTTC. This rearrangement joins TRBV9 to TRBJ2-1; no clear D. Germline loops: CDR1 SGDLS, CDR2 YYNGEE. The CDR3 loop spans 15 amino acids. V shed 4 bases and J shed 7 bases, with 18 bases lying between them.

V and J are TRBV9 and TRBJ2-5; D may be TRBD1 (5 bases). Germline V gives CDR1 SGDLS, CDR2 YYNGEE. Trimming removed 1 base from V and 1 base from J, with 8 bases in between. This CDR3 comprises 14 residues. Here the CDR3 reads CASSVWGSQETQYF. The CDR3 nucleotides read TGTGCCAGCAGCGTATGGGGCAGCCAAGAGACCCAGTACTTC.